The 16 T cell receptor beta chains below all came from one sample that was sequenced in a study of blood T cell repertoires in COVID-19 (TCRdb year 2020). Library preparation was by the immunoSEQ multiplex PCR assay. TCRdb limited this immuneACCESS table to in-frame rearrangements with V and J called. A share of clones is missing; checked studies link under half to unresolved V genes, and the rest is unexplained. Across this sample there are a few hundred thousand clones, with approximately 85% seen only once. 0.87% of the sample comes from the top ten. The sequenced sample consisted of peripheral blood. The receptor source for this set is a human donor with COVID-19, enrolled during active disease. The donor label of this sample is uncertain.

The chain has TRBV3-1 (or the pseudogene TRBV3-2) and TRBJ1-2, with D possibly matching TRBD1 (6 bases). This CDR3 is built from 14 residues. Trimming shortened V by 1 base and J by 6 bases, and 12 bases separated the two germline ends. Germline lookup yields CDR1 LGHDT and CDR2 YNNKEL (reference sequence). As DNA, the CDR3 is TGTGCCAGCAGCCAAGTAGAGGGGGTTAATGGCTACACCTTC. Protein: CASSQVEGVNGYTF.

In its sample, this clone was seen once. The chain has TRBV5-5 and TRBJ1-1; D gene unclear. V lost 1 base, J lost 3 bases, and 7 bases lay in between. The CDR3 totals 13 residues. Germline assignment: CDR1 SGHKS and CDR2 YYEKEE (reference sequence). CDR3 in DNA: TGTGCCAGCAGCTTGTCACGGGACACTGAAGCTTTCTTT. This translates into CASSLSRDTEAFF.

The V gene is TRBV10-3, the J gene TRBJ2-7, with D maybe TRBD1 (5 bases). The germline V and J ends were trimmed by 2 bases and 0 bases, with 17 bases remaining between them. The germline CDR1 and CDR2 sequences are ENHRY and SYGVKD. The CDR3 runs to 17 residues. The chain's CDR3 is CAISEPRRVTSSYEQYF. The DNA for the CDR3 is TGTGCCATCAGTGAGCCACGCAGGGTGACCAGCTCCTACGAGCAGTACTTC.

This sequence joins TRBV27 and TRBJ2-7; 9 bases align to TRBD1. The germline CDR1 and CDR2 sequences are MNHEY and SMNVEV (reference sequence). The length of the CDR3 is 11 residues. With 8 bases clipped from V and 6 bases from J, the junction kept 2 bases outside the gene matches. CDR3 amino acids: CASGTGLEQYF. In DNA, the CDR3 is TGTGCCAGCGGGACAGGGCTCGAGCAGTACTTC.

This chain joins TRBV11-2 and TRBJ2-7, with 7 bases aligning to TRBD1. Germline values: CDR1 SGHAT, CDR2 FQNNGV. Unmatched junction bases numbered 3, after V lost 5 bases and J lost 2 bases. This CDR3 spans 13 amino acids. As DNA, the CDR3 is TGTGCCAGCAGCATAGGACAGGCCTACGAGCAGTACTTC. This gives the protein CASSIGQAYEQYF.

This clone occurred a few times. This chain uses TRBV19 with TRBJ1-5; the D gene is possibly TRBD1 (5 bases). Germline CDR1 LNHDA, CDR2 SQIVND (reference sequence). The CDR3 sequence is 14 residues long. Trimming cost V 4 bases and J 2 bases, with 9 bases left between them. This CDR3 reads CASSKGAGNQPQHF. The CDR3 DNA reads as TGTGCCAGTAGTAAAGGGGCAGGCAATCAGCCCCAGCATTTT.

The chain couples TRBV6-2 or TRBV6-3 to TRBJ2-7, with 7 bases matching TRBD2. The V segment lost 1 base and the J segment 5 bases; nucleotides outside the gene matches: 5. The germline V gene has CDR1 MNHEY and CDR2 SVGEGT. The CDR3 extends over 14 amino acids. In nucleotides, the CDR3 is TGTGCCAGCAGTTACTTAAGACTAGCCCACGAGCAGTACTTC. Translation gives CASSYLRLAHEQYF.

The chain has TRBV3-1 (or the pseudogene TRBV3-2) and TRBJ1-4; 7 bases align to TRBD1. Germline V gives CDR1 LGHDT, CDR2 YNNKEL (reference sequence). The CDR3 sequence is 14 residues long. The junction had 7 bases not matched to a gene; V was cut back by 9 bases and J by 3 bases. CDR3 residues: CASKQGWANEKLFF. CDR3 bases: TGTGCCAGTAAACAGGGGTGGGCTAATGAAAAACTGTTTTTT.

The chain joins TRBV7-2 to TRBJ1-6, with D unresolved. The germline V gene has CDR1 SGHTA and CDR2 FQGNSA. Trimming removed 1 base at V and 11 bases at J, with 12 bases between. The CDR3 consists of 14 residues. The CDR3 nucleotides read TGTGCCAGCAGCTTAGGCGGGAAAGGGCCACCCCTCCACTTT. Translating gives CASSLGGKGPPLHF.

V is TRBV30 and J is TRBJ1-1; D is possibly TRBD1 (5 bases). This CDR3 has 12 residues. Germline V gene data show CDR1 as GTSNPN and CDR2 as SVGIG (reference sequence). V was pared by 4 bases and J by 9 bases, with 15 bases between. DNA of the CDR3: TGTGCCTGGACTTTGGGGACTGGAAAAGCTTTCTTT. Translated: CAWTLGTGKAFF.

The rearrangement links TRBV30 to TRBJ1-6; D gene ambiguous. This CDR3 spans 15 amino acids. V lost 3 bases and J 10 bases, leaving 19 bases between the germline ends. CDR1 and CDR2 from the germline V gene are GTSNPN and SVGIG (reference sequence). The DNA for the CDR3 is TGTGCCTGGAGCCCCAGGTCAGCCGGGAGGTCACCCCTCCACTTT. This encodes CAWSPRSAGRSPLHF.

The rearrangement uses TRBV18 and TRBJ2-3, with D possibly TRBD1 on 6 matching bases. The germline V gene encodes CDR1 KGHSH and CDR2 LQKENI. The germline V and J ends were trimmed by 6 bases and 4 bases, with 14 bases remaining between them. The length of the CDR3 is 14 residues. Written as DNA, the CDR3 is TGTGCCAGCTCGATTGGACAGCGGCCAGATACGCAGTATTTT. Translating it yields CASSIGQRPDTQYF.

This sequence joins TRBV14 and TRBJ1-2, with 7 bases identical to TRBD1. The V gene end was trimmed by 4 bases and the J gene end by 6 bases; junction bases not matched to a gene: 14. CDR3 length: 16 amino acids. In germline, CDR1 is SGHDN, CDR2 FVKESK. This chain's CDR3 is CASSPRPQGPTDGYTF. CDR3 coding DNA: TGTGCCAGCAGCCCTCGGCCACAGGGGCCGACAGATGGCTACACCTTC.

The chain couples TRBV7-9 to TRBJ1-1, with a possible D match to TRBD1 (5 bases). CDR3 size: 14 residues. The germline V gene encodes CDR1 SEHNR and CDR2 FQNEAQ (reference sequence). V lost 3 bases and J 1 base, leaving 9 bases between the germline ends. The CDR3 is CASSFEGANTEAFF. CDR3 DNA sequence: TGTGCCAGCAGCTTCGAAGGGGCGAACACTGAAGCTTTCTTT.

The chain recombines TRBV2 with TRBJ1-1, with a weak D call TRBD1 (6 bases). V was trimmed by 2 bases and J by 9 bases, leaving 13 bases between them. This CDR3 region has 13 residues. Germline values: CDR1 SNHLY, CDR2 FYNNEI. As DNA, the CDR3 is TGTGCCAGCAGTGAAACAGGGCAAGGAAAAGCTTTCTTT. Encoded protein: CASSETGQGKAFF. The whole variable domain, remainder taken from reference TRBV2 and TRBJ1-1, is EPEVTQTPSHQVTQMGQEVILRCVPISNHLYFYWYRQILGQKVEFLVSFYNNEISEKSEIFDDQFSVERPDGSNFTLKIRSTKLEDSAMYFCASSETGQGKAFFGQGTRLTVV.

The chain has TRBV4-3 and TRBJ2-5; D call uncertain. The CDR3 extends over 14 amino acids. Germline CDR1 LGHNA, CDR2 YSLEER. With 2 bases removed from V and 2 bases from J, the gap between germline ends came to 9 bases. CDR3 DNA sequence: TGCGCCAGCAGCCAAAGCACAGCTCAAGAGACCCAGTACTTC. It specifies CASSQSTAQETQYF.